These T cell receptor beta chains were read from a single sample in a study of CD8 T cells in Susac syndrome. TCRdb recomputed calls from the immunoSEQ multiplex PCR reads with MiXCR, one row per CDR3 protein. The table shows roughly 60,000 distinct CDR3 sequences, with over 85% occurring only once. Sequenced material: CD8+ T cells from PBMCs. These receptors were obtained from a human donor in good health. CDR3s include the opening cysteine and the closing phenylalanine or tryptophan. Fields, in order: V gene, clone size, D gene, J gene, CDR3 protein, CDR3 DNA. The D gene is left open where the match is weak. Clone sizes are given selectively: once, few, many, or a class where the clone is expanded.

V gene: TRBV7-9; clone size: -; D gene: TRBD2; J gene: TRBJ2-5; CDR3 protein: CASSLREGETQYF; CDR3 DNA: TGTGCCAGCAGCTTGAGGGAGGGAGAGACCCAGTACTTC
V gene: TRBV13; clone size: once; D gene: -; J gene: TRBJ2-1; CDR3 protein: CASSSAPSNEQFF; CDR3 DNA: TGTGCCAGCAGCTCTGCGCCCAGCAATGAGCAGTTCTTC
V gene: TRBV5-6; clone size: -; D gene: -; J gene: TRBJ2-6; CDR3 protein: CASSGTGTYYFSGANVLTF; CDR3 DNA: TGTGCCAGCAGCGGGACCGGGACATACTATTTCTCTGGGGCCAACGTCCTGACTTTC
V gene: TRBV7-8; clone size: -; D gene: -; J gene: TRBJ2-3; CDR3 protein: CASSLGAPGTDTQYF; CDR3 DNA: TGTGCCAGCAGCTTAGGAGCCCCCGGCACAGATACGCAGTATTTT
V gene: TRBV6-5; clone size: -; D gene: -; J gene: TRBJ2-2; CDR3 protein: CASSGTGELFF; CDR3 DNA: TGTGCCAGCTCAGGGACCGGGGAGCTGTTTTTT
V gene: TRBV27; clone size: -; D gene: -; J gene: TRBJ1-2; CDR3 protein: CASSLSGREAVGYTF; CDR3 DNA: TGTGCCAGCAGTTTATCGGGGAGAGAGGCTGTTGGCTACACCTTC
V gene: TRBV5-1; clone size: few; D gene: -; J gene: TRBJ1-1; CDR3 protein: CASSGGGTEAFF; CDR3 DNA: TGCGCCAGCAGCGGGGGCGGCACTGAAGCTTTCTTT
V gene: TRBV6-1; clone size: once; D gene: -; J gene: TRBJ1-3; CDR3 protein: CASSEGDYSGNTIYF; CDR3 DNA: TGTGCCAGCAGTGAAGGGGATTACTCTGGAAACACCATATATTTT
V gene: TRBV5-4; clone size: -; D gene: TRBD1; J gene: TRBJ1-6; CDR3 protein: CASSTDRASPLHF; CDR3 DNA: TGTGCCAGCAGCACTGACAGGGCTTCACCCCTCCACTTT
V gene: TRBV12-3/TRBV12-4; clone size: -; D gene: -; J gene: TRBJ1-5; CDR3 protein: CASSLAGQPQHF; CDR3 DNA: TGTGCCAGCAGTTTAGCTGGACAGCCCCAGCATTTT
V gene: TRBV28; clone size: once; D gene: -; J gene: TRBJ1-6; CDR3 protein: CASRPDTDNSPLHF; CDR3 DNA: TGTGCCAGCAGACCCGACACTGATAATTCACCCCTCCACTTT
V gene: TRBV29-1; clone size: -; D gene: TRBD1; J gene: TRBJ2-2; CDR3 protein: CSVEDPGTVSTGELFF; CDR3 DNA: TGCAGCGTTGAGGACCCCGGGACAGTATCCACCGGGGAGCTGTTTTTT
V gene: TRBV27; clone size: -; D gene: -; J gene: TRBJ2-2; CDR3 protein: CASSLLNTGELFF; CDR3 DNA: TGTGCCAGCAGTTTACTGAACACCGGGGAGCTGTTTTTT
V gene: TRBV29-1; clone size: -; D gene: TRBD1; J gene: TRBJ1-2; CDR3 protein: CSVEWGQGPYGYTF; CDR3 DNA: TGCAGCGTTGAATGGGGACAGGGCCCCTATGGCTACACCTTC
V gene: TRBV4-1; clone size: once; D gene: TRBD2; J gene: TRBJ2-1; CDR3 protein: CASSPHRTSGVEQFF; CDR3 DNA: TGCGCCAGCAGCCCGCATAGGACTAGTGGGGTTGAGCAGTTCTTC
V gene: TRBV13; clone size: -; D gene: -; J gene: TRBJ2-3; CDR3 protein: CASSSLDFLTQYF; CDR3 DNA: TGTGCCAGCAGCTCCTTGGACTTTCTTACGCAGTATTTT
V gene: TRBV4-1; clone size: -; D gene: -; J gene: TRBJ2-1; CDR3 protein: CASSQTSSYNEQFF; CDR3 DNA: TGCGCCAGCAGCCAAACTTCATCCTACAATGAGCAGTTCTTC
V gene: TRBV20-1; clone size: -; D gene: -; J gene: TRBJ2-7; CDR3 protein: CSGEELSQGYEQYF; CDR3 DNA: TGCAGTGGGGAGGAGCTCTCCCAAGGGTACGAGCAGTACTTC
V gene: TRBV4-1; clone size: -; D gene: -; J gene: TRBJ1-2; CDR3 protein: CASSRREFDYGYTF; CDR3 DNA: TGCGCCAGCAGCCGCAGGGAGTTTGACTATGGCTACACCTTC
V gene: TRBV9; clone size: few; D gene: -; J gene: TRBJ2-7; CDR3 protein: CASSVAPGRGSYEQYF; CDR3 DNA: TGTGCCAGCAGCGTAGCTCCCGGGCGAGGATCCTACGAGCAGTACTTC
V gene: TRBV12-3/TRBV12-4; clone size: -; D gene: TRBD1; J gene: TRBJ1-2; CDR3 protein: CASNGQGALAYGYTF; CDR3 DNA: TGTGCCAGCAACGGACAGGGGGCCCTCGCCTATGGCTACACCTTC
V gene: TRBV27; clone size: once; D gene: TRBD1; J gene: TRBJ2-2; CDR3 protein: CASSRTPGQGRNTGELFF; CDR3 DNA: TGTGCCAGCAGCCGAACGCCCGGACAGGGCCGTAACACCGGGGAGCTGTTTTTT